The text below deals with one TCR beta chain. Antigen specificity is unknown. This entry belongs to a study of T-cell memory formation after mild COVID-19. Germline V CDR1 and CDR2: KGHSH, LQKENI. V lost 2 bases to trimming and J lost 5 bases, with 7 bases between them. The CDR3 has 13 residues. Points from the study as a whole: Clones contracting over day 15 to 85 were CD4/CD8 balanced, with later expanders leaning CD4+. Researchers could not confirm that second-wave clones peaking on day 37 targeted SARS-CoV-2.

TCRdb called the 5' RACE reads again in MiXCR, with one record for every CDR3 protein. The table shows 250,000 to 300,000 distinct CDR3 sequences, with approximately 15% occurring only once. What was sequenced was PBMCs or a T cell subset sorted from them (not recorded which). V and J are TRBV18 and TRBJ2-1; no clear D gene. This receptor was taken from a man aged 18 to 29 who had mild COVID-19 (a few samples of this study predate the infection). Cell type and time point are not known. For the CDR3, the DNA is TGTGCCAGCTCACCATTGCAGGACAATGAGCAGTTCTTC. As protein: CASSPLQDNEQFF.